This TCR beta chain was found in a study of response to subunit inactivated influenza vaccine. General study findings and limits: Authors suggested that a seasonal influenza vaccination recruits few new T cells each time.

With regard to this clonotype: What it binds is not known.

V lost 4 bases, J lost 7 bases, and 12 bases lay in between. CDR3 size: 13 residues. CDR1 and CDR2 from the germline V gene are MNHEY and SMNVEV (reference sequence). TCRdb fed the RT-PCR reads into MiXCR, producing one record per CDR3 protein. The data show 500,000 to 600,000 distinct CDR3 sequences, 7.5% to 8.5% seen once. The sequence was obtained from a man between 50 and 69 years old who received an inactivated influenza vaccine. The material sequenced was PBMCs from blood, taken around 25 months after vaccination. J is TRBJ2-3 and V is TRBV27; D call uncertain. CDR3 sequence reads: CASSYNRRNTQYF. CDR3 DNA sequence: TGTGCCAGCAGTTACAACCGTCGTAATACGCAGTATTTT.